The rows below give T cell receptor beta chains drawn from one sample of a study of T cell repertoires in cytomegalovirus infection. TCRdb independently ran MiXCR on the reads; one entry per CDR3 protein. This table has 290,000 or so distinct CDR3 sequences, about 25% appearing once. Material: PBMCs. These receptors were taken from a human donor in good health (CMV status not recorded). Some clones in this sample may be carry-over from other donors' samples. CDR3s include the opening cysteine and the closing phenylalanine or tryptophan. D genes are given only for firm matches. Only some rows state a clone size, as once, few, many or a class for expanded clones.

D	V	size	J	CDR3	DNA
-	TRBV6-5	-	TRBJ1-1	CASSYQGDTEAFF	TGTGCCAGCAGTTACCAGGGAGACACTGAAGCTTTCTTT
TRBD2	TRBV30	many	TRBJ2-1	CAWKGTSKLAGGFYNEQFF	TGTGCCTGGAAAGGGACATCGAAACTAGCGGGAGGTTTCTACAATGAGCAGTTCTTC
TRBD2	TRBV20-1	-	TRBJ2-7	CSALNGLRGSYEQYF	TGCAGTGCTCTGAACGGATTGCGGGGGTCCTACGAGCAGTACTTC
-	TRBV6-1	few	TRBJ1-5	CASSDPAGVGWHF	TGTGCCAGCAGTGACCCTGCAGGGGTCGGGTGGCATTTT
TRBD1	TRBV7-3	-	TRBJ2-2	CASSSTGVLNTGELFF	TGTGCCAGCAGCTCAACAGGGGTCCTGAACACCGGGGAGCTGTTTTTT
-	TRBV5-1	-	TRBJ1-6	CASSLNKPGESSYNSPLHF	TGCGCCAGCAGCTTGAATAAGCCAGGAGAGAGCTCCTATAATTCACCCCTCCACTTT
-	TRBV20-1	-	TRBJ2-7	CSARDPLAGYEQYF	TGCAGTGCTAGAGATCCCCTGGCTGGGTACGAGCAGTACTTC
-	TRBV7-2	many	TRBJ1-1	CASSLAAGFPFF	TGTGCCAGCAGCTTAGCGGCCGGTTTCCCTTTCTTT
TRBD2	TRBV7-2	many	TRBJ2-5	CASSLAPSGNPRETQYF	TGTGCCAGCAGCTTAGCGCCTAGCGGGAACCCCCGGGAGACCCAGTACTTC
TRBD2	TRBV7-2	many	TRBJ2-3	CASNPGRGRGDTQYF	TGTGCCAGCAACCCGGGACGCGGGAGGGGAGATACGCAGTATTTT
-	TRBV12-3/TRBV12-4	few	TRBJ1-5	CASRGAYSNQPQHF	TGTGCCAGCAGGGGAGCTTATAGCAATCAGCCCCAGCATTTT
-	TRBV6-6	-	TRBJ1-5	CASSEPSSLLSNQPQHF	TGTGCCAGCAGCGAACCCTCCTCCCTCTTGAGCAATCAGCCCCAGCATTTT
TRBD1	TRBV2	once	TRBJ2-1	CASNTGGSYNEQFF	TGTGCCAGCAACACAGGGGGGTCCTACAATGAGCAGTTCTTC
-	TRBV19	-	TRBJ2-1	CASSTGTTNNEQFF	TGTGCCAGTAGTACCGGGACCACAAACAATGAGCAGTTCTTC
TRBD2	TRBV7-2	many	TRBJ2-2	CASSFRSGALNTGELFF	TGTGCCAGCAGCTTTAGGAGCGGGGCCCTTAACACCGGGGAGCTGTTTTTT
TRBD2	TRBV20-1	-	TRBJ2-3	CSAVAGAMSTDTQYF	TGCAGTGCGGTAGCGGGGGCGATGAGCACAGATACGCAGTATTTT